This TCR beta chain is from a study of cytomegalovirus exposure and HLA in healthy donors (dated 2017 in TCRdb). Study-level background: According to an earlier analysis of 587 of the donors, some 170 million T cells yielded over 90 million unique TCR beta sequences and more than 250 Gb of sequence data. Around 330 gigabases of sequencing data and roughly 80 million unique TCR sequences made up an early release that covered nearly 650 HLA-typed donors. Of the 350 to 450 genotyped donors, 81% were placed in the genetic ancestry cluster associated with self-reported Caucasian donors. The aim of the study was to test whether cataloging public T cell receptors could identify signatures of past pathogen exposure. The study used immunosequencing to profile the T cell repertoires of hundreds of subjects and linked those repertoires to cytomegalovirus serostatus. Besides the first cohort of around 700 subjects, a separate validation cohort made up of over 95 different subjects was used. To predict cytomegalovirus infection status, the study brought together high-throughput TCR immunosequencing, statistical association of individual TCRs with disease status, and machine learning. A later analysis re-examined previously published TCR beta repertoires from more than 600 donors and added high-resolution HLA genotyping to investigate patterns of TCR occurrence. The later analysis used no new phenotypic data to find candidate immune exposures, relying instead on TCR beta sequences and their occurrence across donors. To decide whether each TCR beta V gene segment behaved as functional or pseudogenic, an earlier analysis of some 600 of the donors relied on high-throughput TCR beta sequencing. Donor age, sex, ethnicity and CMV serostatus were compiled alongside the repertoire data. Genome-wide SNP genotypes for about 65% of the 666 donors were used in a later genetic analysis, which treated that subset as a discovery cohort. Every repertoire in the discovery cohort had been generated on one and the same sequencing platform. Both class I and class II loci were covered by HLA typing, at four-digit resolution. Typing coverage differed by locus: A, B, C, DRB1 and DQB1 were typed in roughly 620-640 donors, DQA1 in 500 to 550, DPA1 in approximately 610, and DPB1 in 450 to 490. Roughly 5 DR-DQ haplotypes were handled as single units for association and clustering because linkage in the cohort was strong. Among 398 genotyped donors of the cohort, an average of approximately 250,000 unique TCR beta nucleotide sequences were sequenced per donor, roughly a sixth of them non-productive.

The cohort was made up of about 670 healthy bone marrow donors. All cohort members were sampled while nominally healthy, although unrecorded immune exposures were likely present. The donor tested CMV seronegative and was one of the 352 seronegative cohort members. A peripheral blood sample was provided by each donor, and peripheral blood mononuclear cells were used for TCR beta sequencing. The Qiagen DNeasy Blood Extraction Kit was used to extract genomic DNA from the blood cell samples. Only a few counts were recorded for this clone. No antigen is known for it. Base qualities are not recorded, but no much larger clone differs from it by a single base. Libraries were made using the immunoSEQ multiplex PCR assay. For the multiplex PCR, a mixture combining 60 forward primers for TCR Vbeta segments and 13 reverse primers for TCR Jbeta segments was used. The CDR3 region of rearranged TCR beta genes was amplified from genomic DNA with a multiplex PCR assay. Amplified TCR beta libraries were sequenced as 87-base-pair reads on the Illumina HiSeq System. As for how the authors treated the data: A later analysis counted 75 million to 100 million unique TCR beta chains across the 666 repertoires, and roughly 11 million of these chains were shared by at least two donors. To remove PCR and sequencing errors, raw reads were error-corrected and collapsed into unique sequences using a nearest-neighbor algorithm that merged closely related sequences. To assign V, D and J gene segments, CDR3 sequences were aligned to IMGT reference sequences. For a sequence to be retained, a match of at least six nucleotides was required to both a V gene segment and a J gene segment. A rearrangement counted as productive if the CDR3 had no stop codons and remained in frame with V and J, and every other rearrangement counted as non-productive. Following IMGT convention, CDR3 was defined as the stretch from the second conserved V-encoded cysteine up to the conserved J-encoded phenylalanine. The earlier analysis of fewer than 750 of the donors excluded sequences that lacked an unambiguous match to a single V gene segment. In an earlier analysis of a few hundred of the donors, a V segment was called functional when productive rearrangements were above 56.7%, and segregating when the standard deviation between donors exceeded 5%. A statistical classification framework was built to diagnose cytomegalovirus status from the catalog of TCR beta chain sequences. V and J gene assignment, in a later analysis, came from comparing TCR nucleotide sequences with IMGT/GENE-DB human TR gene sequences. A later analysis assigned CDR3 sequences and most-parsimonious VDJ recombination scenarios with the TCRdist pipeline. In a later analysis, every TCR beta chain was defined by the combination of its CDR3 amino acid sequence and its V-gene family, and reads without a unique V-gene family were dropped. As a way to deal with suspected cross-contamination and a sequencing artifact, a later analysis dropped hundreds of nucleotide sequences that were highly shared and had low generation probability. In a later analysis, a clonal expansion index was calculated for each public chain from normalized within-repertoire ranks of inferred template counts. A later analysis computed generation probabilities with a VDJ recombination model fitted to out-of-frame rearrangements, and checked the results against IGoR. In a later analysis, hypergeometric tests were used to score TCR-TCR, TCR-HLA and TCR-CMV co-occurrence, with a repertoire-size bias correction applied to TCR pairs. In a later analysis, false discovery rates were estimated by permuting HLA or CMV assignments 20 times. In a later analysis, co-occurring TCRs were grouped using DBSCAN, with TCRdist sequence similarity added in when clustering inside HLA-allele-positive subsets. For co-occurrence clustering, repertoires with fewer than 30,000 or more than 120,000 public chains were excluded, along with roughly five repertoires with anomalous nucleotide sharing. TCRdb limited this immuneACCESS table to in-frame rearrangements with V and J called. A share of clones is missing; checked studies link under half to unresolved V genes, and the rest is unexplained. V and J calls and clone size are given by that table; D and trimming were obtained from the DNA. The sample table holds a few hundred thousand clones, of which 65% to 80% were seen once. The top ten clones comprise roughly 16% of the sample.

V is reduced by 2 bases and J by 17 bases, leaving a spacing of 11 bases between them. Taken from cysteine to phenylalanine, the CDR3 has 11 residues. Just the 33-base CDR3 DNA is kept, in frame starting at base 1. The germline V gene sets CDR1 to SGDLS and CDR2 to YYNGEE. General conclusions and limits of the study: Roughly uniform sequencing depth across donors was assumed in presence/absence analyses, although this assumption may not hold. An earlier analysis of approximately 500 of the donors showed that most TCR beta V segments appeared in productive rearrangements either about 90% or about 30% of the time, which broadly matched IMGT annotations. Most CMV-associated TCR beta chains appeared to be HLA-restricted in a later analysis, and the HLA associations seemed to be driven largely by CMV exposure. The study gave a list of over 150 TCR beta chains associated with cytomegalovirus. A later genetic analysis reported fewer N-insertions in productive TCRs among donors in an Asian-associated ancestry cluster than the roughly 700-donor mean. In a later analysis, the rate of TCR association differed among HLA loci, with DRB1 alleles having the most associated TCRs and HLA-C alleles having the fewest. A cluster of highly shared sequence variants was judged likely to be a technical artifact of the sequencing pipeline. Linkage disequilibrium might explain the correlated functional status among segregating V segments, but an unknown experimental factor could not be ruled out. In both the original and validation cohorts, the classifier was reported to diagnose cytomegalovirus status with high specificity and sensitivity. An association between a missense DCLRE1C variant and V-gene and J-gene trimming of TCR beta chains was found in a later genetic analysis and replicated in an independent cohort. The earlier analysis of 587 of the donors excluded roughly 17 rarely observed V segments, including chromosome 9 orphons, because counts were too low. When HLA alleles, especially DR and DQ, strongly co-occurred, TCR associations were difficult to assign to individual alleles. A few of the identified cytomegalovirus-associated TCR beta chains were confirmed in vitro to be specific for cytomegalovirus antigens. Across donors, most TCR sequences were observed very rarely, whereas some public TCRs were present in many individuals. A later analysis associated 15,000 or so TCR beta sequences with specific HLA alleles at a false discovery rate of 0.05. Immune exposure information for the cohort was limited to CMV serostatus. Some IMGT-functional V segments, including TRBV6-2 and TRBV6-3, could not be told apart with the 87-base-pair reads, so those segments were excluded. A further reported finding was that TCR beta sequences accurately predicted the HLA-A and HLA-B alleles for most subjects in the first cohort. HLA typing was unavailable for some donors at each locus, so association tests used only the typed subset. In a later analysis, several top co-occurrence clusters were reported to appear linked to parvovirus B19, influenza, CMV and Epstein-Barr virus. In a later analysis, HLA-associated TCR beta chains were found to be more clonally expanded and to have lower generation probabilities than equally common non-associated chains. Only TCR beta chains were sequenced in this cohort, and the absence of alpha or paired-chain data limited detectable features. According to the authors, the approach could potentially be generalized to other disease states and immunological phenotypes.

Sequencing was done on a sample of PBMCs. This TCR was recovered from a man in his forties or fifties in good health and CMV-seronegative. Here the chain combines TRBV9 and TRBJ1-6; confidence is insufficient to name the D gene. In nucleotides, the sequence is TGTGCCAGCAGCGTCCCCGACTTGTTCCACTTT. Its protein is CASSVPDLFHF.